This TCR beta chain was sequenced in a study of radiation and T cells in renal cell carcinoma. The assay was immunoSEQ multiplex PCR, and TCRdb's table has in-frame clones only and misses some. This sample has some 81,000 clones; about 89% occur once, and the top ten carry 5.5% to 7%. The J segment lost 6 bases and the V segment lost 4 bases, leaving 11 bases of the junction unmatched. CDR3 length equals 16 residues. The germline V gene has CDR1 LNHDA and CDR2 SQIVND (reference sequence). Time point noted: blood 4 weeks post-SBRT, at nephrectomy. The sample's treatment: 15 Gy SBRT to primary tumor, nephrectomy 4 weeks later.

Here the sequenced sample was blood, taken from a patient whose treatment included radiotherapy and nephrectomy. The sequence was collected from a woman between 65 and 79 years old with renal cell carcinoma. The J gene is TRBJ2-3, the V gene TRBV19; 9 positions agree with TRBD2. CDR3 region: CASSTYSGGYTDTQYF. CDR3 nucleotide sequence: TGTGCCAGTAGTACATACAGCGGGGGGTACACGGATACGCAGTATTTT.